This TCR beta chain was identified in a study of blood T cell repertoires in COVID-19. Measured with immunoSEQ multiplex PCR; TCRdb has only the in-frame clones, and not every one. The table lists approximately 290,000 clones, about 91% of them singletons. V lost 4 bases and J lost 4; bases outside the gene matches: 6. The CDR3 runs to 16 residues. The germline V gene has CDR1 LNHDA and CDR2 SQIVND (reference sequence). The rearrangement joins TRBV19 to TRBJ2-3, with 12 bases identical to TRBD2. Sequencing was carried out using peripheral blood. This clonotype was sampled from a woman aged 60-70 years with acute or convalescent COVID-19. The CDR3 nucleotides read TGTGCCAGTAGTACGACTAGCGGGAGATTGGCAGATACGCAGTATTTT. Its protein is CASSTTSGRLADTQYF.